The clone carrying this TCR beta chain came up a few times. TCRdb re-called the PCR reads through MiXCR, storing one row per CDR3 protein. The sample comprises some 19,000 distinct CDR3 sequences, about 50% of which are singletons, and 27% rests with the top ten. The data are from a study of CD4 and CD8 cells across lung adenocarcinoma regions. Losses at the gene ends were 6 bases for V and 5 bases for J; bases not matched to a gene: 6. The length of the CDR3 is 13 residues. The germline V gene encodes CDR1 MNHNS and CDR2 SASEGT. Donors had localized lung adenocarcinoma, a non-small cell lung cancer. Sequenced input: CD8+ T cells from the center of a lung tumor. The V and J genes are TRBV6-1 and TRBJ2-5; 7 positions agree with TRBD1. The clonotype originates from a female donor with lung adenocarcinoma. The CD4 and CD8 labels of this study may be unreliable. The CDR3 is CASRQGSAETQYF. The CDR3, as DNA: TGTGCCAGCAGACAGGGGAGCGCGGAGACCCAGTACTTC.